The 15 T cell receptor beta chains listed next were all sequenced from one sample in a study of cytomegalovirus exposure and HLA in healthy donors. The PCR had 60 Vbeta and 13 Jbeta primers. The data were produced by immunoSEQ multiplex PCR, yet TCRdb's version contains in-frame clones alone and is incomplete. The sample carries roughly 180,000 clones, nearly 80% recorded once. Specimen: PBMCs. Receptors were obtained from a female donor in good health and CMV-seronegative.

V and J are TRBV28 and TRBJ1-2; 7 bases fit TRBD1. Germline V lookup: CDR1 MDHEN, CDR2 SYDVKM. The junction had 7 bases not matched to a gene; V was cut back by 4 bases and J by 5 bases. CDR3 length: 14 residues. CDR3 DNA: TGTGCCAGCAGTTCCCTCGGGACAGCGTATGGCTACACCTTC. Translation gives CASSSLGTAYGYTF.

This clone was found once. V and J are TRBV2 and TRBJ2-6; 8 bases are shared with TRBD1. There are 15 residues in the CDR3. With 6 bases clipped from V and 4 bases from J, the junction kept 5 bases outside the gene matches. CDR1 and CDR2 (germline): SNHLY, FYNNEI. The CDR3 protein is CASSRQGSGANVLTF. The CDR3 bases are TGTGCCAGCAGCCGACAGGGGAGCGGGGCCAACGTCCTGACTTTC.

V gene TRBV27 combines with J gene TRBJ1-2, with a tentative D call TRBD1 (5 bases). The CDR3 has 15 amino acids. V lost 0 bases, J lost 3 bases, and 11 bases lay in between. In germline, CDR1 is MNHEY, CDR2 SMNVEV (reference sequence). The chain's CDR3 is CASSLSPGGDYGYTF. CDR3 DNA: TGTGCCAGCAGTTTATCCCCTGGGGGGGACTATGGCTACACCTTC.

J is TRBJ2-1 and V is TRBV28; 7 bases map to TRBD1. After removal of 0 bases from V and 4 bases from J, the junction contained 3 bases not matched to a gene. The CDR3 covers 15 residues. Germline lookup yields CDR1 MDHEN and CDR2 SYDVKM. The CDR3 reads CASSLWSTGYNEQFF. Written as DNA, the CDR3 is TGTGCCAGCAGTTTATGGTCGACAGGGTACAATGAGCAGTTCTTC.

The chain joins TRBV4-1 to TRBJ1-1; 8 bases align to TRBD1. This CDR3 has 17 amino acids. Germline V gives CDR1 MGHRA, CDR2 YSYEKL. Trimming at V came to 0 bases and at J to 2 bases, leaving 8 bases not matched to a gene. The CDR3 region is CASSQESGGVGNTEAFF. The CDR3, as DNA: TGCGCCAGCAGCCAAGAGTCAGGGGGCGTGGGCAACACTGAAGCTTTCTTT.

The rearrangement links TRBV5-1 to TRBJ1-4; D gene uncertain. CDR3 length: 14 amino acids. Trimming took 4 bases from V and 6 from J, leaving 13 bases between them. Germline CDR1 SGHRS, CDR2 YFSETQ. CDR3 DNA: TGCGCCAGCAGCAATGGAGGGTTTGATGAAAAACTGTTTTTT. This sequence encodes CASSNGGFDEKLFF. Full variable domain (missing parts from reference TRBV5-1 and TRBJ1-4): KAGVTQTPRYLIKTRGQQVTLSCSPISGHRSVSWYQQTPGQGLQFLFEYFSETQRNKGNFPGRFSGRQFSNSRSEMNVSTLELGDSALYLCASSNGGFDEKLFFGSGTQLSVL.

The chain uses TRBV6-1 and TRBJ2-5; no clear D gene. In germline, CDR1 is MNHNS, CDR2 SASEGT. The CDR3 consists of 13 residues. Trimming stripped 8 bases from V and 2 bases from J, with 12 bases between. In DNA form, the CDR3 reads TGTGCCAGCCTAGACTTTTGGCAAGAGACCCAGTACTTC. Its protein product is CASLDFWQETQYF.

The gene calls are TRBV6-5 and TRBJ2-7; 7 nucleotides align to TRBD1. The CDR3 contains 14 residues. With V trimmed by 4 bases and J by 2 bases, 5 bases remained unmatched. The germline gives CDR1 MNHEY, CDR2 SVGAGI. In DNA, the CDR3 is TGTGCCAGCAGTTCGGTGCAGGGGGCCTACGAGCAGTACTTC. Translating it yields CASSSVQGAYEQYF.

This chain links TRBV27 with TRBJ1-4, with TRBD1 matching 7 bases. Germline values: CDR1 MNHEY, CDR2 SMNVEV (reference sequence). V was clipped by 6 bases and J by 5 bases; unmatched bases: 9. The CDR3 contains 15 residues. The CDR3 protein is CASSSPGQPNEKLFF. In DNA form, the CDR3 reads TGTGCCAGCAGCTCTCCGGGACAGCCCAATGAAAAACTGTTTTTT.

CDR3 DNA sequence: TGCGCCAGCAGCTTGGAGGGGGCCGACGAGCAGTACTTC. This gives the protein CASSLEGADEQYF. This chain uses TRBV5-1 with TRBJ2-7; 7 bases map to TRBD1. The CDR3 spans 13 residues. J was trimmed by 5 bases and V by 0 bases; bases with no gene match: 2. The germline CDR1 and CDR2 sequences are SGHRS and YFSETQ.

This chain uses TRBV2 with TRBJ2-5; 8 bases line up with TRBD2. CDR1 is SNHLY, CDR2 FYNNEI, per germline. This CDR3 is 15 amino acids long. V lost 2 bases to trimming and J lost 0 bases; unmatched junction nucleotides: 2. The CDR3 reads CASSETSGYQETQYF. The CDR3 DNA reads TGTGCCAGCAGTGAAACTAGCGGCTACCAAGAGACCCAGTACTTC.

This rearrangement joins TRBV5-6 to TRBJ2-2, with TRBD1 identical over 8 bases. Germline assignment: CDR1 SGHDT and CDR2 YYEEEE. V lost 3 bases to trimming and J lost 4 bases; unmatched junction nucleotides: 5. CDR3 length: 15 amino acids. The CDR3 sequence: CASSSLDRATGELFF. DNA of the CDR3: TGTGCCAGCAGCTCATTGGACAGGGCCACCGGGGAGCTGTTTTTT. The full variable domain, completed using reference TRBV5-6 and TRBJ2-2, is DAGVTQSPTHLIKTRGQQVTLRCSPKSGHDTVSWYQQALGQGPQFIFQYYEEEERQRGNFPDRFSGHQFPNYSSELNVNALLLGDSALYLCASSSLDRATGELFFGEGSRLTVL.

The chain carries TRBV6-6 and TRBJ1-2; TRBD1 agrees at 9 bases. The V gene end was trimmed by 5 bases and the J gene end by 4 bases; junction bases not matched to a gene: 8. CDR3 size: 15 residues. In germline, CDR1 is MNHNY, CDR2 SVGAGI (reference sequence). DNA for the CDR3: TGTGCCAGCAGTGAGACACAGGGGGCGGGCTATGGCTACACCTTC. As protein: CASSETQGAGYGYTF.

CDR3: CASRLAGPHADTQYF. Here the CDR3 DNA reads TGTGCCAGCAGACTAGCGGGGCCCCACGCGGATACGCAGTATTTT. V usage is TRBV19 and J usage is TRBJ2-3; 11 bases are a match to TRBD2. The CDR3 contains 15 residues. With 9 bases clipped from V and 6 bases from J, the junction kept 11 bases outside the gene matches. Germline lookup yields CDR1 LNHDA and CDR2 SQIVND (reference sequence). The complete variable domain, with remaining parts taken from reference TRBV19 and TRBJ2-3, reads DGGITQSPKYLFRKEGQNVTLSCEQNLNHDAMYWYRQDPGQGLRLIYYSQIVNDFQKGDIAEGYSVSREKKESFPLTVTSAQKNPTAFYLCASRLAGPHADTQYFGPGTRLTVL.

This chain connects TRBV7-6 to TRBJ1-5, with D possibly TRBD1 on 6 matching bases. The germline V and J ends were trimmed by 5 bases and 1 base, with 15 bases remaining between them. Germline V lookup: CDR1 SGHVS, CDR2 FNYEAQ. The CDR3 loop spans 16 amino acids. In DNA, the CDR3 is TGTGCCAGCAGCCCTGGGGTCAGGGGAAGCAATCAGCCCCAGCATTTT. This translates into CASSPGVRGSNQPQHF.